These T cell receptor beta chains were read from a single sample in a study of blood T cells in healthy people across ages. TCRdb processed the 5' RACE reads anew with MiXCR; each CDR3 protein has one entry. The sample carries approximately 1,700,000 distinct CDR3 sequences, around 42% recorded once. Sequencing input: blood. The receptors were gathered from a human donor in good health. The conserved cysteine and the conserved F or W are not part of the CDR3 here.

J gene | V gene | CDR3 protein
TRBJ1-2 | TRBV20-1 | SATSGQGVPYGYT
TRBJ2-5 | TRBV7-2 | ASSLGGSIKETQY
TRBJ2-6 | TRBV7-2 | ASGGALLTGANVLT
TRBJ2-1 | TRBV20-1 | SARDPLRGEQF
TRBJ2-1 | TRBV20-1 | SAKGLALDEQF
TRBJ1-2 | TRBV3-1 | ASSLRSGQSYGYT
TRBJ1-2 | TRBV7-9 | ASSLMDIANYGYT
TRBJ1-2 | TRBV4-1 | ASRKEVQTPNYGYT
TRBJ2-7 | TRBV20-1 | SAEGQGISYEQY
TRBJ2-6 | TRBV19 | ASSIDPWGGSGANVLT
TRBJ1-1 | TRBV12-3/TRBV12-4 | ASSSHWDTEAF
TRBJ1-2 | TRBV20-1 | SARLQVDSGGYT
TRBJ2-5 | TRBV6-5 | ASRGLAVLETQY
TRBJ1-1 | TRBV28 | ASRKMGPGGGTQAF
TRBJ1-1 | TRBV6-1 | ASSEGGAEAF
TRBJ2-1 | TRBV24-1 | ATSDADRVNEQF
TRBJ2-7 | TRBV6-5 | ASASTTNEQY
TRBJ1-5 | TRBV27 | ASSRLGGDGDSNQPQH
TRBJ2-7 | TRBV7-2 | ASSWTGTSGGPSSYEQY
TRBJ1-4 | TRBV7-9 | ASSWNAGPLRGSLEKLF
TRBJ2-7 | TRBV11-2 | ASSSDRYYEQY
TRBJ2-1 | TRBV24-1 | ATSDSQYNEQF
TRBJ2-1 | TRBV7-9 | ASSRGASGRNEQF
TRBJ1-5 | TRBV27 | ASSLLAASNQPQH
TRBJ1-2 | TRBV10-3 | AISETKQGEGYT
TRBJ2-1 | TRBV29-1 | SVRVKYNEQF
TRBJ2-7 | TRBV6-2/TRBV6-3 | ASSNRLAAEGYEQY